This TCR beta chain was recorded in a study of cytomegalovirus exposure and HLA in healthy donors. The study, taken as a whole, reports: Common viral pathogens (according to a later analysis) appeared linked to several of the most significant clusters. Some V segments could not be told apart, so they were left out, TRBV6-2 and TRBV6-3 among them. Among TCR beta chains, those listed as cytomegalovirus-associated numbered around 160. Reported results showed that the classifier diagnosed cytomegalovirus status with high specificity and sensitivity.

The PCR was carried out with 60 Vbeta primers and 13 Jbeta primers. TCRdb keeps only in-frame clones here, not all; method: immunoSEQ multiplex PCR. The top ten clones hold 2% to 3% of a sample with a few hundred thousand clones, around 90% of them seen once. This CDR3 comprises 13 residues. Germline loops: CDR1 SGHDN, CDR2 FVKESK. V was shortened by 5 bases and J by 5 bases, with 12 bases between the two germline ends. As concerns this clone: No antigen is known for it.

Sequencing input: PBMCs. The rearrangement links TRBV14 to TRBJ1-1, with a possible D match to TRBD1 (6 bases). The TCR sequence derives from a woman between 18 and 29 years old in good health and CMV-seronegative. CDR3 protein: CASSIQGDTEAFF. In DNA, the CDR3 is TGTGCCAGCAGCATACAGGGAGATACTGAAGCTTTCTTT.